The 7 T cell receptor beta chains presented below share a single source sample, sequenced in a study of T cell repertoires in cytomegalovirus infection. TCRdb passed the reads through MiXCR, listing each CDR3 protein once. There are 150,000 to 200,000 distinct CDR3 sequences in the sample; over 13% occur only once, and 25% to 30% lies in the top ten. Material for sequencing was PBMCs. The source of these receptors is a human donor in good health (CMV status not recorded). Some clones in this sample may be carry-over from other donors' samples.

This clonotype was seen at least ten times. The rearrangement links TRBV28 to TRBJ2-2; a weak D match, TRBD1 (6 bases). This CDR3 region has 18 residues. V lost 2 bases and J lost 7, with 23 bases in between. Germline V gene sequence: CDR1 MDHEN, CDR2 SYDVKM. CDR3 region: CASSLPRTGTSVVGELFF. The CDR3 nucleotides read TGTGCCAGCAGTTTACCAAGAACCGGGACATCGGTCGTCGGGGAGCTGTTTTTT.

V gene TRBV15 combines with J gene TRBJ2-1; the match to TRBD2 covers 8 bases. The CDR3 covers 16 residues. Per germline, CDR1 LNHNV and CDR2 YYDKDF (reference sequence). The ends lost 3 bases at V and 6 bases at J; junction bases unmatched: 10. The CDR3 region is CATSSGALAVLNEQFF. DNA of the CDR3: TGTGCCACCAGCAGTGGGGCACTAGCGGTCCTCAATGAGCAGTTCTTC.

The CDR3 DNA sequence: TGCGCCAGCACATCGGAGGGTGCAGATACGCAGTATTTT. Its protein product is CASTSEGADTQYF. This sequence joins TRBV5-1 and TRBJ2-3; TRBD2 might be the D (6 bases). The CDR3 has 13 amino acids. V was pared by 6 bases and J by 4 bases, with 12 bases between. The germline V gene encodes CDR1 SGHRS and CDR2 YFSETQ.

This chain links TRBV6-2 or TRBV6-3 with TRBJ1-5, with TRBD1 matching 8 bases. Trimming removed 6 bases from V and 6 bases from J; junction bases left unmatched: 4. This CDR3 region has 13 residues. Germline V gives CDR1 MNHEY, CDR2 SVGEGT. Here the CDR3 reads CASRQQGAQPQHF. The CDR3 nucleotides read TGTGCCAGCAGACAGCAGGGGGCTCAGCCCCAGCATTTT.

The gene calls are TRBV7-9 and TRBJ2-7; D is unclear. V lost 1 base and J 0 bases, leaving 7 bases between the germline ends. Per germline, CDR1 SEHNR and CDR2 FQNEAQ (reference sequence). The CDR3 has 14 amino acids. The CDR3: CASSLDWLSYEQYF. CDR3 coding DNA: TGTGCCAGCAGCTTAGATTGGCTCTCCTACGAGCAGTACTTC.

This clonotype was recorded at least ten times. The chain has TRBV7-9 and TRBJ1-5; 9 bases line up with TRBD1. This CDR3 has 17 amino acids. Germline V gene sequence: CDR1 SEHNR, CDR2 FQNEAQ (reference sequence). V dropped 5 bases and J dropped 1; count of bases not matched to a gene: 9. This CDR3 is CASSEDRGHSSNQPQHF. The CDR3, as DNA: TGTGCCAGCAGCGAGGACAGGGGCCATTCAAGCAATCAGCCCCAGCATTTT.

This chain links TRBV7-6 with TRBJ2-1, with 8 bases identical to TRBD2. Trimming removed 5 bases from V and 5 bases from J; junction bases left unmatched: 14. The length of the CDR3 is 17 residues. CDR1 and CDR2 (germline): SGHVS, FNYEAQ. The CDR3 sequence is CASSARGGRGDHNEQFF. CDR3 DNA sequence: TGTGCCAGCAGCGCCCGTGGCGGGCGGGGGGATCACAATGAGCAGTTCTTC.